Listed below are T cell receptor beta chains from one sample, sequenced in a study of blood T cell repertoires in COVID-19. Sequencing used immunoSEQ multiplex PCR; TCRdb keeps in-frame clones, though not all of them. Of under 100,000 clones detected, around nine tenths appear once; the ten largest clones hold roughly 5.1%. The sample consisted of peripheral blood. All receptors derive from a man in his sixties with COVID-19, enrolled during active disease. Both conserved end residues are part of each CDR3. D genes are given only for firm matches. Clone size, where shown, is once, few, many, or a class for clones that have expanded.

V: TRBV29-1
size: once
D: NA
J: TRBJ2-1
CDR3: CSVEPDSYNEQFF
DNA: TGCAGCGTTGAACCGGACTCATACAATGAGCAGTTCTTC

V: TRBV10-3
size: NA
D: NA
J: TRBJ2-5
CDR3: CAIRGSVETQYF
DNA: TGTGCCATCAGGGGTAGCGTTGAGACCCAGTACTTC

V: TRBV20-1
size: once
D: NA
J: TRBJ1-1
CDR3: CSASTGRYTEAFF
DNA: TGCAGTGCTAGTACAGGACGATACACTGAAGCTTTCTTT

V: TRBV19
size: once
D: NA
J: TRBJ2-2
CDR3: CASKTGTGELFF
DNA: TGTGCCAGTAAGACGGGAACCGGGGAGCTGTTTTTT

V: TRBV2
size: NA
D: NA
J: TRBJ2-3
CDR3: CASSGPRGGIPDTQYF
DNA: TGTGCCAGCAGTGGCCCCAGGGGAGGGATTCCAGATACGCAGTATTTT

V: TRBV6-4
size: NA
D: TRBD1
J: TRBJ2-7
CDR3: CASSDSTGGESYEQYF
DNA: TGTGCCAGCAGTGACTCAACAGGGGGCGAGTCCTACGAGCAGTACTTC

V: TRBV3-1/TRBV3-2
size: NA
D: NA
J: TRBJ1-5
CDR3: CASSQGGNQPQHF
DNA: TGTGCCAGCAGCCAAGGAGGCAATCAGCCCCAGCATTTT

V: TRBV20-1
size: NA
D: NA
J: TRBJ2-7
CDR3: CSARLVYEQYF
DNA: TGCAGTGCTAGACTCGTCTACGAGCAGTACTTC

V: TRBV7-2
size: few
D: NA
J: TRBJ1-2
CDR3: CASSFSQGPRGYTF
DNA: TGTGCCAGCAGCTTCTCTCAGGGGCCCCGGGGCTACACCTTC

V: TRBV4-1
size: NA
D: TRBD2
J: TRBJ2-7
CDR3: CASSPSGSGREGTYEQYF
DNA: TGCGCCAGCAGCCCCTCCGGTAGCGGGAGGGAAGGCACCTACGAGCAGTACTTC

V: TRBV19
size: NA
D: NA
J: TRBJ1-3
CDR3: CASSSTGLGYGNTIYF
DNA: TGTGCCAGTAGTTCAACGGGACTCGGCTATGGAAACACCATATATTTT

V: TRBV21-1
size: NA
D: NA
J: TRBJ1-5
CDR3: CASSKWGVADQPQHF
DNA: TGTGCCAGCAGCAAATGGGGCGTAGCAGATCAGCCCCAGCATTTT

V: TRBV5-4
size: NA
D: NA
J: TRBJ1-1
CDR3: CASSPRMNTEAFF
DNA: TGTGCCAGCAGCCCCAGGATGAACACTGAAGCTTTCTTT

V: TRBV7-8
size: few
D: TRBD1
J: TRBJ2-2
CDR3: CASSPRQGENTGELFF
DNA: TGTGCCAGCAGCCCTAGACAGGGGGAAAACACCGGGGAGCTGTTTTTT

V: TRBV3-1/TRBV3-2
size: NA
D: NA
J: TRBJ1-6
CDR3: CASSPESGVYSPLHF
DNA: TGTGCCAGCAGCCCGGAGTCGGGGGTCTATTCACCCCTCCACTTT

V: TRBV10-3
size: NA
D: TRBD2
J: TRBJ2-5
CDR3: CAISEASGGETQYF
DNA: TGTGCCATCAGCGAGGCTAGCGGGGGAGAGACCCAGTACTTC

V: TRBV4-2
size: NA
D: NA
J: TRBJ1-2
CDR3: CASSPEEGGIESYTF
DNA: TGTGCCAGCAGCCCGGAGGAGGGGGGGATCGAGAGCTACACCTTC

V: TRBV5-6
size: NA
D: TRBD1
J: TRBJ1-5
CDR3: CASSPQGGTNQPQHF
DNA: TGTGCCAGCAGCCCGCAGGGGGGCACGAATCAGCCCCAGCATTTT

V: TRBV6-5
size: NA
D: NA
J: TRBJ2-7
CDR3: CASRKDSHEQYF
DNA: TGTGCCAGCAGAAAAGACAGCCACGAGCAGTACTTC

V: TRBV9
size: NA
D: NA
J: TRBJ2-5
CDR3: CASSVGSGETQYF
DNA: TGTGCCAGCAGCGTAGGGTCGGGGGAGACCCAGTACTTC

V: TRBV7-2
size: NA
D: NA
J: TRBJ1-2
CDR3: CASSPTGRTNYGYTF
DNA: TGTGCCAGCAGCCCCACGGGGAGGACTAACTATGGCTACACCTTC

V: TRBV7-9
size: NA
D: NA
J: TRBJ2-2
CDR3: CASSLRQTNTGELFF
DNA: TGTGCCAGCAGCTTACGACAGACTAACACCGGGGAGCTGTTTTTT

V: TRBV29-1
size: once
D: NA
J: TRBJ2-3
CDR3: CSVGASTDTQYF
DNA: TGCAGCGTTGGCGCTAGCACAGATACGCAGTATTTT

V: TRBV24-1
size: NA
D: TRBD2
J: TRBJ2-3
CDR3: CATSDSLGRGSTDTQYF
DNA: TGTGCCACCAGTGATTCCCTCGGGAGGGGTAGCACAGATACGCAGTATTTT

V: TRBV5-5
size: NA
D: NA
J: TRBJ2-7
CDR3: CASSLQAPYEQYF
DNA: TGTGCCAGCAGCTTGCAGGCCCCCTACGAGCAGTACTTC

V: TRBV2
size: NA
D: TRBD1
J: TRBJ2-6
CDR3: CASSEGQVEANVLTF
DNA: TGTGCCAGCAGTGAGGGACAGGTAGAAGCCAACGTCCTGACTTTC

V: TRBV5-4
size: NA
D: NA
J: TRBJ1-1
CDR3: CASSPQRGTEAFF
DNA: TGTGCCAGCAGCCCCCAGCGGGGCACTGAAGCTTTCTTT

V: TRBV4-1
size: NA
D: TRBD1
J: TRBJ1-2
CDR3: CASSQEGGGRGDYGYTF
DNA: TGCGCCAGCAGCCAAGAGGGCGGTGGCAGGGGGGACTATGGCTACACCTTC

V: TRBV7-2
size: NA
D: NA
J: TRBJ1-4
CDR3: CASSVDRGNEKLFF
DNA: TGTGCCAGCAGCGTGGACCGGGGGAATGAAAAACTGTTTTTT

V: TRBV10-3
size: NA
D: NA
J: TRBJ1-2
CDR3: CAISESGIYYGYTF
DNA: TGTGCCATCAGTGAGTCCGGGATTTACTATGGCTACACCTTC

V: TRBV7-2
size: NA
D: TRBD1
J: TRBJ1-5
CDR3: CASSLTGLNQPQHF
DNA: TGTGCCAGCAGTTTGACAGGGTTAAATCAGCCCCAGCATTTT

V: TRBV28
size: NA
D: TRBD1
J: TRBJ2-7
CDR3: CASSLGTGSVEQYF
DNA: TGTGCCAGCAGTTTAGGGACAGGGTCGGTCGAGCAGTACTTC

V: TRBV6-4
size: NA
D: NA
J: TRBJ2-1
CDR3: CASSRASDYNEQFF
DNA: TGTGCCAGCAGTAGGGCTAGCGATTACAATGAGCAGTTCTTC

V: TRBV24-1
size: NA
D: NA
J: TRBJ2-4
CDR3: CATSDTGRAGKNIQYF
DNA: TGTGCCACCAGTGATACGGGCCGGGCGGGCAAAAACATTCAGTACTTC

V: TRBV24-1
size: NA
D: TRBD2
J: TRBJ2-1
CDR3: CATSDASGNYNEQFF
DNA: TGTGCCACCAGTGACGCTAGCGGGAATTACAATGAGCAGTTCTTC

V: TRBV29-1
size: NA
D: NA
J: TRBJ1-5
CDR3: CSARDGGQPQHF
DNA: TGCAGCGCCCGGGACGGGGGACAGCCCCAGCATTTT

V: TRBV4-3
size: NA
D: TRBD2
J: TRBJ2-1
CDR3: CASSQELPGGQFF
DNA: TGCGCCAGCAGCCAAGAACTACCGGGGGGGCAGTTCTTC

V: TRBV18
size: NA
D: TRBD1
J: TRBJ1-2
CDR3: CASSTDRDDGYTF
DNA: TGTGCCAGCTCTACGGACAGGGACGATGGCTACACCTTC